Included here is one T cell receptor beta chain sequence, with context. These data originate in a study of shared clonotypes between healthy human individuals. Study summary: A couple of female and a few male donors aged 18 to 49 were enrolled.

CDR1 GTSNPN and CDR2 SVGIG come from the germline V gene (reference sequence). The germline V and J ends were trimmed by 1 base and 2 bases, with 26 bases remaining between them. The CDR3 is 19 amino acids. Measured with immunoSEQ multiplex PCR; TCRdb has only the in-frame clones, and not every one. The repertoire holds around 300,000 clones, with 87% as singletons. The material sequenced was memory CD8+ T cells sorted from blood. Subset of the sample: CD45RO+ cells pooled with CCR7-negative TemRA cells. V and J are TRBV30 and TRBJ1-2, with a possible D match to TRBD1 (6 bases). This receptor was identified in a man between 18 and 29 years old in good health. CDR3 loop: CAWSDDIWAGAIKNYGYTF. The DNA for the CDR3 is TGTGCCTGGAGTGACGATATCTGGGCAGGGGCGATAAAAAACTATGGCTACACCTTC.